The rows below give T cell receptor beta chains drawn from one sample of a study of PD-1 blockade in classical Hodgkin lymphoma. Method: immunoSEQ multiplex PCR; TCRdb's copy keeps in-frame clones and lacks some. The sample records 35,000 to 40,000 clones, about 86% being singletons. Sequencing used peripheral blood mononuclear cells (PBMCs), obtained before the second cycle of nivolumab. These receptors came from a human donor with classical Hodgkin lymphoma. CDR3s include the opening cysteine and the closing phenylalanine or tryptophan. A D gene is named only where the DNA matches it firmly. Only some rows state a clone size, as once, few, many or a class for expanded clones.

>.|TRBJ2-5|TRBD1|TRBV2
TGTGCCAGCACCTATCAGGGGGATTGGGAGACCCAGTACTTC
CASTYQGDWETQYF
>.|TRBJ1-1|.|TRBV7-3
TGTGCCAGCAGCTCCCTTCCGACAGCCCCGACGGATACCAGGGCTGAAGCTTTCTTT
CASSSLPTAPTDTRAEAFF
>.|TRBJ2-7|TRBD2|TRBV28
TGTGCCAGCAGTCCCCCTCACGGGAGGTTCTCCTACGAGCAGTACTTC
CASSPPHGRFSYEQYF
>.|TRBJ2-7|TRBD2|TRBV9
TGTGCCAGCAGCGTTGGCGGGAGGGCCTACGAGCAGTACTTC
CASSVGGRAYEQYF
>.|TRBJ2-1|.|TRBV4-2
TGTGCCAGCAGCCAATCGGCACTCGGGGGTCTCTACAATGAGCAGTTCTTC
CASSQSALGGLYNEQFF
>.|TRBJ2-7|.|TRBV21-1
TGTGCCAGCAGCATCGGGACTAGACTTCCCTACGAGCAGTACTTC
CASSIGTRLPYEQYF
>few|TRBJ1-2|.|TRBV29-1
TGCAGCGTTGAAGTTAGGCAGGTCTATGGCTACACCTTC
CSVEVRQVYGYTF
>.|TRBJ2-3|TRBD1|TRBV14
TGTGCCAGCAGACCTACGACAGGGTCAGATACGCAGTATTTT
CASRPTTGSDTQYF
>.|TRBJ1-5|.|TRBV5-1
TGCGCCAGCAGCTTGACGGGTGGATATCAGCCCCAGCATTTT
CASSLTGGYQPQHF
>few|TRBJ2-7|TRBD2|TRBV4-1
TGCGCCAGCAGCCGGCAAGCTAGCGGGAGCTCCTACGAGCAGTACTTC
CASSRQASGSSYEQYF
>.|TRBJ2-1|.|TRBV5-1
TGCGCCAGCAGCTTGGAACTGGGGGAACCCTCCTACAATGAGCAGTTCTTC
CASSLELGEPSYNEQFF
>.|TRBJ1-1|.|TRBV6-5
TGTGCCAGCAGACTTCTCGCCGGGAACACTGAAGCTTTCTTT
CASRLLAGNTEAFF
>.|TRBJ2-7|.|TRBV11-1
TGTGCCAGCAGCTCAGTTCAGGCACTATCCTACGAGCAGTACTTC
CASSSVQALSYEQYF
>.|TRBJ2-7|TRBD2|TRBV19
TGTGCCAGTAGTATTAAGCTACGTAGCGGGAGTGGCTACGAGCAGTACTTC
CASSIKLRSGSGYEQYF
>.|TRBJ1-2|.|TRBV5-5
TGTGCCAGCAGCTTGACAGAATCTAACTATGGCTACACCTTC
CASSLTESNYGYTF
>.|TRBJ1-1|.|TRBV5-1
TGCGCCAGCAGCTTGGGACAGCTGATGAACACTGAAGCTTTCTTT
CASSLGQLMNTEAFF
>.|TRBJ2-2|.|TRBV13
TGTGCCAGCAGCCCTAATGGGCCTTTGAACACCGGGGAGCTGTTTTTT
CASSPNGPLNTGELFF
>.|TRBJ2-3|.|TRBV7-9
TGTGCCAGCAGAGACGCGGCGCCTAGCACAGATACGCAGTATTTT
CASRDAAPSTDTQYF
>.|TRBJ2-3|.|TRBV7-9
TGTGCCAGCAGCTTAGAGTGGGCCTCGGTTACAGATACGCAGTATTTT
CASSLEWASVTDTQYF
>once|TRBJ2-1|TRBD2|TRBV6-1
TGTGCCAGCAGTGTCCGAGCGGGAGTGGGTTCGGATGAGCAGTTCTTC
CASSVRAGVGSDEQFF
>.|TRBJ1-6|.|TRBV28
TGTGCCAGCAGTTTATGGGAACCCTATAATTCACCCCTCCACTTT
CASSLWEPYNSPLHF
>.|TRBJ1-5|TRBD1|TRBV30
TGTGCCTGGGGAACAGGGGGCTATCAGCCCCAGCATTTT
CAWGTGGYQPQHF
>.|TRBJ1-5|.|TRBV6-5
TGTGCCAGCAGCTCAAACCAGCCCCAGCATTTT
CASSSNQPQHF
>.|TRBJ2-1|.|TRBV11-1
TGTGCCAGCAGAGACACAGGGCAACTCTACAATGAGCAGTTCTTC
CASRDTGQLYNEQFF
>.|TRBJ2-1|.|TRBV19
TGTGCCAGCACCAGGGACGGTCCTTCGGCCACTCGCTACAATGAGCAGTTCTTC
CASTRDGPSATRYNEQFF
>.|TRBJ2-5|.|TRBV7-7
TGTGCTAGCAGCTTAGGGGTCGGTGAAGAGCAGTACTTC
CASSLGVGEEQYF
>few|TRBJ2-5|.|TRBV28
TGTGCCAGCAGTTTCCCTAGGGGATACCAAGAGACCCAGTACTTC
CASSFPRGYQETQYF
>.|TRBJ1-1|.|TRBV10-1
TGCGCCAGCAGCGTAGGAATGAACACTGAAGCTTTCTTT
CASSVGMNTEAFF
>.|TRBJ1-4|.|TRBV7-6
TGTGCCAGCAGCCCCCGGATTGCAACTAATGAAAAACTGTTTTTT
CASSPRIATNEKLFF
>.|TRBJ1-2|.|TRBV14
TGTGCCAGCAGCCAAGTCAGCCTGAATTTATATGGCTACACCTTC
CASSQVSLNLYGYTF
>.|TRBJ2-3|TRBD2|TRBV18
TGTGCCAGCTTCCCGGGACTAGCTTATACGCAGTATTTT
CASFPGLAYTQYF
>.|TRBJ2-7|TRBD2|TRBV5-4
TGTGCCAGCAGCTCTGGACTAGCGGGAGTTAACGAGCAGTACTTC
CASSSGLAGVNEQYF
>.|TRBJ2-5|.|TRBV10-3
TGTGCCATCAGCGGGATCGGGGAGACCCAGTACTTC
CAISGIGETQYF
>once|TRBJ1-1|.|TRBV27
TGTGCCAGCAGTGGGCGTCGACAGGTTAGTAGGAACACTGAAGCTTTCTTT
CASSGRRQVSRNTEAFF
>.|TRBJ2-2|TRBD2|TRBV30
TGTGCCTGGTCCCGGGAAGCGGGGACCGGGGAGCTGTTTTTT
CAWSREAGTGELFF
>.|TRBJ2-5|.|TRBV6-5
TGTGCCAGCAGTTACGTCAACAGGCAAGAGACCCAGTACTTC
CASSYVNRQETQYF
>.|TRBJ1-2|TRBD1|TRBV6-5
TGTGCCAGCAGCCTCACAGGGGGCTCTCGCACCTTC
CASSLTGGSRTF
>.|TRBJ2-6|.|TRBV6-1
TGTGCCAGCGGATCTGGGGCCAACGTCCTGACTTTC
CASGSGANVLTF
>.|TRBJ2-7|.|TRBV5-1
TGCGCCAGCAGCTTGGGGATCGGGGACTCCTACGAGCAGTACTTC
CASSLGIGDSYEQYF
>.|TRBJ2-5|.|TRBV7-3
TGTGCCAGCACCAAAGGGTGGGAGACCCAGTACTTC
CASTKGWETQYF
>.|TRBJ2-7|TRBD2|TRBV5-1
TGCGCCAGCAGCTTGAGGCTAGCGGGGTCTTACGAGCAGTACTTC
CASSLRLAGSYEQYF
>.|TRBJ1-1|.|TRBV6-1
TGTGCCAGCAGTCCCTTCGGGGACACTGAAGCTTTCTTT
CASSPFGDTEAFF
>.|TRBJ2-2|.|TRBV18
TGTGCCAGCTCACCAGAGCGGAGTAACACCGGGGAGCTGTTTTTT
CASSPERSNTGELFF
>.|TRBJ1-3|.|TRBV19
TGTGCCAGTAGTTCCGGGAACCTTCAAAACACCATATATTTT
CASSSGNLQNTIYF